The 21 T cell receptor beta chains below were found in one sample sequenced in a study of T-cell memory formation after mild COVID-19. TCRdb reprocessed the 5' RACE reads via MiXCR and lists one record per CDR3 protein. This table has 140,000 to 150,000 distinct CDR3 sequences, 20% to 25% appearing once. Material for sequencing was PBMCs or a T cell subset sorted from them (not recorded which). Every receptor here comes from an adult woman who had mild COVID-19 (a few samples of this study predate the infection). Cell type and time point are not known.

The rearrangement uses TRBV11-2 and TRBJ2-7; D not certain. Germline CDR1 SGHAT, CDR2 FQNNGV. The CDR3 runs 14 residues. V was pared by 1 base and J by 4 bases, with 11 bases between. DNA for the CDR3: TGTGCCAGCAGCTTAGGGGCCGGAAGATACGAGCAGTACTTC. This codes for CASSLGAGRYEQYF.

The chain carries TRBV4-3 and TRBJ1-1; tentatively, D is TRBD1 (6 bases). The germline gives CDR1 LGHNA, CDR2 YSLEER. This CDR3 is 14 amino acids long. Trimming left V 1 base short and J 5 bases short, with 11 bases between. The CDR3 protein is CASSQGLGGTEAFF. The CDR3 bases are TGCGCCAGCAGCCAAGGTTTAGGGGGTACTGAAGCTTTCTTT.

The genes are TRBV6-5 and TRBJ1-5; TRBD1 matches 7 bases. V lost 6 bases, J lost 4 bases, and 6 bases stayed unmatched. Germline V gene sequence: CDR1 MNHEY, CDR2 SVGAGI. CDR3 length: 14 amino acids. The CDR3 DNA reads as TGTGCCAGCAGAAGACAGGGTGGAAATCAGCCCCAGCATTTT. Translating gives CASRRQGGNQPQHF.

This clonotype occurred a few times. At one boundary the junction diverges from the germline segment, which might be a read error. The chain recombines TRBV12-3 or TRBV12-4 with TRBJ1-2; D may be TRBD1 (5 bases). This CDR3 comprises 11 residues. The CDR3 loop is CASSFAGTQAF. In DNA form, the CDR3 reads TGTGCCAGCAGTTTTGCAGGGACTCAAGCCTTC.

The J gene is TRBJ2-7, the V gene TRBV14; 7 bases line up with TRBD1. The V segment lost 5 bases and the J segment 3 bases; nucleotides outside the gene matches: 7. Germline assignment: CDR1 SGHDN and CDR2 FVKESK. This CDR3 comprises 14 residues. The CDR3 loop is CASSTGQAYYEQYF. The CDR3 DNA follows: TGTGCCAGCAGCACAGGACAGGCGTACTACGAGCAGTACTTC.

J is TRBJ1-5 and V is TRBV7-8, with D possibly matching TRBD1 (6 bases). Germline V gives CDR1 SGHVS, CDR2 FQNEAQ. With 8 bases removed from V and 0 bases from J, the gap between germline ends came to 8 bases. This CDR3 has 13 residues. The CDR3 coding sequence is TGTGCCAGCGGGACACCTAGCAATCAGCCCCAGCATTTT. It encodes CASGTPSNQPQHF.

Only a few counts were recorded for this clonotype. The rearrangement joins TRBV3-1 to TRBJ2-1; possible D gene TRBD1, 6 bases. V was trimmed by 0 bases and J by 5 bases, leaving 11 bases between them. This CDR3 spans 15 amino acids. The germline gives CDR1 LGHDT, CDR2 YNNKEL (reference sequence). CDR3 in amino acids: CASSQESTGHNEQFF. The CDR3 nucleotides read TGTGCCAGCAGCCAAGAATCGACAGGACACAATGAGCAGTTCTTC.

The chain combines TRBV24-1 with TRBJ2-1; 11 bases align to TRBD2. Per germline, CDR1 KGHDR and CDR2 SFDVKD. This CDR3 has 18 residues. J gave up 13 bases and V 2 bases, and 18 bases lay outside the gene matches. This chain's CDR3 is CATSDWRTSGSTGPIQFF. The DNA of the CDR3 is TGTGCCACCAGTGATTGGCGTACTAGCGGGAGTACGGGTCCGATACAGTTCTTC.

The V call is TRBV27, the J call TRBJ2-2; D perhaps matches TRBD1 (5 bases). Trimming left V 10 bases short and J 6 bases short, with 12 bases between. The CDR3 is made up of 12 amino acids. Germline CDR1 and CDR2: MNHEY and SMNVEV (reference sequence). The CDR3 DNA sequence: TGTGCCACCCGAAAGGGGTCCGGGGAGCTGTTTTTT. Translation gives CATRKGSGELFF.

This clonotype has a handful of counts. This chain connects TRBV20-1 to TRBJ1-2; the D gene is possibly TRBD1 (5 bases). CDR3 length equals 14 residues. Trimming took off 0 bases at V and 0 bases at J, with 8 bases between the two ends. The germline gives CDR1 DFQATT, CDR2 SNEGSKA (reference sequence). This CDR3 reads CSARDRDTNYGYTF. As DNA, the CDR3 is TGCAGTGCTAGAGACAGGGATACTAACTATGGCTACACCTTC.

This chain links TRBV29-1 with TRBJ2-5; tentative D call: TRBD1 (6 bases). The CDR3 is 12 amino acids. Germline CDR1 and CDR2: SQVTM and ANQGSEA. V gave up 1 base and J gave up 7 bases, with 10 bases separating them. The CDR3, as DNA: TGCAGCGTTGAAGTTGGGGACATGACCCAGTACTTC. Amino acids: CSVEVGDMTQYF. Full variable domain (remainder filled in from reference TRBV29-1 and TRBJ2-5): SAVISQKPSRDICQRGTSLTIQCQVDSQVTMMFWYRQQPGQSLTLIATANQGSEATYESGFVIDKFPISRPNLTFSTLTVSNMSPEDSSIYLCSVEVGDMTQYFGPGTRLLVL.

The CDR3 here is CASSLDRGFTYEQYF. In DNA, the CDR3 is TGCGCCAGCAGCTTGGACAGGGGCTTTACCTACGAGCAGTACTTC. The chain is built from TRBV5-1 and TRBJ2-7, with 7 bases that match TRBD1. Looked up from germline, CDR1 is SGHRS and CDR2 is YFSETQ. After removal of 0 bases from V and 2 bases from J, the junction contained 5 bases not matched to a gene. The CDR3 sequence is 15 residues long.

This clonotype came up a few times. V usage is TRBV7-9 and J usage is TRBJ2-2; 9 nucleotides line up with TRBD1. V shed 5 bases and J 6 bases; nucleotides not matched to a gene: 7. This CDR3 region has 15 residues. Germline V gene data show CDR1 as SEHNR and CDR2 as FQNEAQ (reference sequence). The CDR3 loop reads CASSPGQGSPGELFF. Written as DNA, the CDR3 is TGTGCCAGCAGCCCCGGACAGGGGAGTCCCGGGGAGCTGTTTTTT.

This rearrangement joins TRBV9 to TRBJ2-3; TRBD2 is a possible D gene (6 bases). CDR3 size: 15 residues. Trimming cost V 5 bases and J 6 bases, with 19 bases left between them. Germline CDR1 is SGDLS and CDR2 is YYNGEE. CDR3 amino acids: CASSQYGRPPDTQYF. CDR3 nucleotide sequence: TGTGCCAGCAGTCAGTACGGGAGACCCCCCGATACGCAGTATTTT.

The chain couples TRBV12-5 to TRBJ2-1; 10 bases map to TRBD1. Germline trimming cut 4 bases from V and 6 bases from J; bases unmatched to any gene: 6. Germline values: CDR1 LGHNT, CDR2 FRNRAP. The CDR3 runs to 15 residues. The CDR3 DNA is TGTGCTAGTGGTTCTAGGGACAGGGGACTCAATGAGCAGTTCTTC. Its protein is CASGSRDRGLNEQFF.

This clonotype was observed a few times. The chain links TRBV11-2 to TRBJ1-1; D not certain. Germline V lookup: CDR1 SGHAT, CDR2 FQNNGV. The CDR3 spans 15 residues. V was cut by 0 bases and J by 5 bases, with 13 bases left in between. CDR3: CASSLDRRLGTEAFF. CDR3 DNA sequence: TGTGCCAGCAGCTTAGATAGGCGCCTCGGAACTGAAGCTTTCTTT.

This clonotype was counted a few times. The V gene is TRBV6-6, the J gene TRBJ1-3; D is perhaps TRBD1 (5 bases). Germline V gene sequence: CDR1 MNHNY, CDR2 SVGAGI (reference sequence). The CDR3 spans 14 residues. V was shortened by 6 bases and J by 7 bases, with 16 bases between the two germline ends. In DNA form, the CDR3 reads TGTGCCAGCAGCCCCGGGGGGGGGTGGAACACCATATATTTT. Encoded protein: CASSPGGGWNTIYF.

This rearrangement joins TRBV11-2 to TRBJ2-7; D is perhaps TRBD2 (6 bases). From germline, CDR1 is SGHAT and CDR2 FQNNGV. V was shortened by 6 bases and J by 7 bases, with 13 bases between the two germline ends. The length of the CDR3 is 12 residues. The CDR3 DNA reads TGTGCCAGCAGGGAGGGGTCGGGAGAGCAGTACTTC. It encodes CASREGSGEQYF.

This clonotype was observed a handful of times. The chain joins TRBV7-9 to TRBJ2-7; 7 positions match TRBD1. In germline, CDR1 is SEHNR, CDR2 FQNEAQ (reference sequence). The CDR3 length is 14 residues. J gave up 2 bases and V 3 bases, and 4 bases lay outside the gene matches. CDR3 residues: CASSFDDRAYEQYF. CDR3 coding DNA: TGTGCCAGCAGCTTCGATGACAGGGCCTACGAGCAGTACTTC.

In this sample, this clonotype turned up a few times. The chain couples TRBV4-3 to TRBJ1-2; D ambiguous. V was pared by 4 bases and J by 5 bases, with 8 bases between. Germline V gene sequence: CDR1 LGHNA, CDR2 YSLEER. The CDR3 contains 12 residues. The CDR3 bases are TGCGCCAGCAGCCGTTGGGGTTATGGCTACACCTTC. Amino acids: CASSRWGYGYTF.

In its sample, this clonotype is large. J is TRBJ2-3 and V is TRBV15; D is unclear. V was pared by 0 bases and J by 5 bases, with 6 bases between. CDR1 is LNHNV, CDR2 YYDKDF, per germline (reference sequence). The CDR3 is made up of 13 amino acids. The CDR3 DNA sequence: TGTGCCACCAGCAGAGATAGGGTAGATACGCAGTATTTT. Translated: CATSRDRVDTQYF.